Below, 8 T cell receptor beta chains from the same sample are listed, as sequenced in a study of T cells in Graves' hyperthyroidism and ophthalmopathy. The TCR beta CDR3 regions underwent amplification using RNA transcripts as the source. The HTBI set primed first-round TCR CDR3 RT-PCR. MiXCR, run by TCRdb on the multiplex PCR reads, gives a single entry per CDR3 protein. The sample gives under 400,000 distinct CDR3 sequences, over 11% of which show up once; 11% is in the top ten. Material for sequencing was blood. The source of these receptors is a woman aged 55 to 70 with Graves' hyperthyroidism.

This clonotype has ten or more counts. The rearrangement joins TRBV5-4 to TRBJ2-1; 8 bases align to TRBD2. V was clipped by 4 bases and J by 0 bases; unmatched bases: 24. CDR3 size: 22 residues. Germline V lookup: CDR1 SGHNT, CDR2 YYREEE (reference sequence). The CDR3, as DNA: TGTGCCAGCAGCCGTCCAGCCCCAATAGCGGGGCAACCTCCAAGCTCCTACAATGAGCAGTTCTTC. This sequence encodes CASSRPAPIAGQPPSSYNEQFF.

In its sample, this clonotype was seen many times. The V call is TRBV19, the J call TRBJ2-2; TRBD2 aligns across 11 bases. Germline CDR1 and CDR2: LNHDA and SQIVND (reference sequence). J lost 3 bases, V lost 5 bases, and 11 bases had no gene match. The CDR3 contains 18 residues. CDR3 protein: CASSPIGGLAGDTGELFF. In DNA, the CDR3 is TGTGCCAGTAGTCCGATCGGAGGACTAGCGGGTGACACCGGGGAGCTGTTTTTT.

This clonotype was seen many times. The chain couples TRBV18 to TRBJ1-4; 9 bases map to TRBD1. The CDR3 has 13 amino acids. Germline values: CDR1 KGHSH, CDR2 LQKENI. V trimming: 8 bases; J trimming: 8 bases; junction bases outside the gene matches: 6. The CDR3 coding sequence is TGTGCCAGCAGCCCTGGACAGGGGGAAAAACTGTTTTTT. Encoded protein: CASSPGQGEKLFF.

This clonotype has at least ten counts. V gene TRBV10-3 combines with J gene TRBJ2-1, with D perhaps TRBD2 (6 bases). This CDR3 is 15 amino acids long. Germline CDR1 is ENHRY and CDR2 is SYGVKD. Deletions cut 3 bases from V and 4 bases from J, with 13 bases between. In DNA form, the CDR3 reads TGTGCCATCAGTGATGCGGGAAAGGGTTACAATGAGCAGTTCTTC. The encoded protein is CAISDAGKGYNEQFF.

This clonotype was recorded a few times. V is TRBV19 and J is TRBJ1-1, with a weak D call TRBD1 (6 bases). V was pared by 9 bases and J by 2 bases, with 16 bases between. Germline CDR1 LNHDA, CDR2 SQIVND (reference sequence). The CDR3 length is 14 residues. The CDR3 bases are TGTGCCAGCGAGAGCCGCGGGACAAACACTGAAGCTTTCTTT. Its protein product is CASESRGTNTEAFF.

The chain joins TRBV28 to TRBJ1-5; D is undetermined. In germline, CDR1 is MDHEN, CDR2 SYDVKM. Trimming cost V 0 bases and J 0 bases, with 9 bases left between them. CDR3 length equals 16 residues. CDR3 loop: CASSLWGRDSNQPQHF. The CDR3 bases are TGTGCCAGCAGTTTATGGGGCAGAGATAGCAATCAGCCCCAGCATTTT.

In its sample, this clonotype was seen many times. The chain has TRBV2 and TRBJ1-6, with unresolved D. This CDR3 has 16 residues. The V end was cut by 2 bases, the J end by 4 bases, with 12 bases between. Germline assignment: CDR1 SNHLY and CDR2 FYNNEI. The CDR3 DNA reads TGTGCCAGCAGTGAATCCCCGGGGAATTATAATTCACCCCTCCACTTT. This encodes CASSESPGNYNSPLHF.

This chain joins TRBV20-1 and TRBJ1-2; no clear D gene. Germline CDR1 is DFQATT and CDR2 is SNEGSKA (reference sequence). The V end lost 0 bases, the J end lost 8 bases, and 16 bases lay between the germline ends. There are 14 residues in the CDR3. CDR3 region: CSARDVSGSGGYTF. The CDR3 nucleotides read TGCAGTGCTAGAGATGTCTCCGGGTCCGGAGGCTACACCTTC.